Detailed here is one TCR beta chain. Trimming removed 1 base at V and 8 bases at J, with 12 bases between. In germline, CDR1 is KGHSH, CDR2 LQKENI. The CDR3 loop spans 14 amino acids. The sample belongs to a study of blood T cell repertoires in COVID-19. Turning to the study itself: T cells, B-cell-depleted T cells, or PBMCs supplied cDNA or gDNA.

In the original analysis: Amplifying reference gene primers gave estimates of nucleated cell counts. TCRdb keeps only in-frame clones here, not all; method: immunoSEQ multiplex PCR. From that table come the V and J calls and clone size; the DNA was used to work out D and trimming. The repertoire holds some 230,000 clones, with 80% to 90% as singletons. Sequences were obtained from peripheral blood. The chain uses TRBV18 and TRBJ2-1; D not certain. The sequence was collected from a man aged 25-45 years who had recovered from COVID-19. CDR3 residues: CASSPQTGRDEQFF. In nucleotides, the CDR3 is TGTGCCAGCTCACCACAAACTGGGCGCGATGAGCAGTTCTTC.